This TCR beta chain was retrieved from a study of cytomegalovirus exposure and HLA in healthy donors. The V end was cut by 3 bases, the J end by 1 base, with 16 bases between. CDR1 is SEHNR and CDR2 is FQNEAQ in the germline V gene (reference sequence). The CDR3 loop spans 16 amino acids. The PCR employed 60 Vbeta primers together with 13 Jbeta primers. Method: immunoSEQ multiplex PCR; TCRdb's copy keeps in-frame clones and lacks some. The sample records about 94,000 clones, 77% being singletons. This chain uses TRBV7-9 with TRBJ2-7, with D unclear. Sample: PBMCs. The source is a man younger than 45 in good health and CMV-seronegative. CDR3 residues: CASSLADHPKSYEQYF. DNA of the CDR3: TGTGCCAGCAGCTTGGCCGATCATCCAAAGTCCTACGAGCAGTACTTC.